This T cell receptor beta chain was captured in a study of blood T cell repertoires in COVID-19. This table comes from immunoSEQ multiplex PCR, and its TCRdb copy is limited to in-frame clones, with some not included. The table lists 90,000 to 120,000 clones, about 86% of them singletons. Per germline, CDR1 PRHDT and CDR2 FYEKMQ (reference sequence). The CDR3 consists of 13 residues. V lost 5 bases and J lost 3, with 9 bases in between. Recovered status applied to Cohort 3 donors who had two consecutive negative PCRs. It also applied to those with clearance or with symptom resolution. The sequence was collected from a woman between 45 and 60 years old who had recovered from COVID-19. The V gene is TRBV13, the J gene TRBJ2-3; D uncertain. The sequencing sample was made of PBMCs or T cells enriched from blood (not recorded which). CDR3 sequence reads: CASSPARTDTQYF. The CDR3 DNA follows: TGTGCCAGCAGCCCCGCGAGAACAGATACGCAGTATTTT.